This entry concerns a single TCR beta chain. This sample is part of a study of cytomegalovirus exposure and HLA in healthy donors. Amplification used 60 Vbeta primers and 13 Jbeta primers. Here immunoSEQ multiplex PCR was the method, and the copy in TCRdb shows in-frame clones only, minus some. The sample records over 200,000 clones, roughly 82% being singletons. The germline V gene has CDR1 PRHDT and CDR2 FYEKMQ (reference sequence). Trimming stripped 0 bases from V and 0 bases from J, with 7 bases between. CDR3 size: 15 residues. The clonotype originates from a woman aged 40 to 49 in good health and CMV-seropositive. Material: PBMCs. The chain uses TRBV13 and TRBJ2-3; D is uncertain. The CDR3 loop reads CASSLGTRSTDTQYF. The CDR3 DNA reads TGTGCCAGCAGCTTAGGAACACGAAGCACAGATACGCAGTATTTT.